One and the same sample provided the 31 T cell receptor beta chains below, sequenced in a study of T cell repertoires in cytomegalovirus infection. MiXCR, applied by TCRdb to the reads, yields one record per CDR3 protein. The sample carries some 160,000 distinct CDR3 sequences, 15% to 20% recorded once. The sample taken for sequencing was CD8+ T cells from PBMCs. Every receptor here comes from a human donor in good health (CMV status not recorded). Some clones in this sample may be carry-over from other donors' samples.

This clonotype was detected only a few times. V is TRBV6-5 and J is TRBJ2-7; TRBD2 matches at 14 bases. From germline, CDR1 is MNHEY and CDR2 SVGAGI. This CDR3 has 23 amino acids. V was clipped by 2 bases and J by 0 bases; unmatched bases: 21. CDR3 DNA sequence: TGTGCCAGCAGTTACCCAAACCCCCTACAAGGACTAGCGGGAGGAGGGAGCTCCTACGAGCAGTACTTC. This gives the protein CASSYPNPLQGLAGGGSSYEQYF.

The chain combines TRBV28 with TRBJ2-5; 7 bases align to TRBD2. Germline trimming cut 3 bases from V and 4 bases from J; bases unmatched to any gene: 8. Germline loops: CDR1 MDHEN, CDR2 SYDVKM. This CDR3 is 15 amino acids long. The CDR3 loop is CASSLPREILETQYF. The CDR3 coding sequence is TGTGCCAGCAGTTTGCCGCGGGAGATACTAGAGACCCAGTACTTC.

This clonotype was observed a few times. CDR3 DNA: TGTGCCAGCAGCTTAGGGGGGGATTCGGGCTACACCTTC. Encoded protein: CASSLGGDSGYTF. V usage is TRBV11-2 and J usage is TRBJ1-2, with D possibly being TRBD1 (5 bases). The length of the CDR3 is 13 residues. V gave up 1 base and J gave up 8 bases, with 11 bases separating them. CDR1 and CDR2 (germline): SGHAT, FQNNGV.

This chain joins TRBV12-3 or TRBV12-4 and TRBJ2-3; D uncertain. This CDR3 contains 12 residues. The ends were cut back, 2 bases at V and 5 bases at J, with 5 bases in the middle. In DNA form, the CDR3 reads TGTGCCAGCAGTTTAATAGAAGATACGCAGTATTTT. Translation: CASSLIEDTQYF.

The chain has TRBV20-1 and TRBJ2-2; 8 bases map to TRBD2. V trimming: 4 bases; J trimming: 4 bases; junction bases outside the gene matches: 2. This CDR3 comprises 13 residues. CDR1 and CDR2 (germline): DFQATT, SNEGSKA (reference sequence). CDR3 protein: CSAKGLVTGELFF. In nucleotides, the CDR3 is TGCAGTGCTAAGGGACTAGTCACCGGGGAGCTGTTTTTT.

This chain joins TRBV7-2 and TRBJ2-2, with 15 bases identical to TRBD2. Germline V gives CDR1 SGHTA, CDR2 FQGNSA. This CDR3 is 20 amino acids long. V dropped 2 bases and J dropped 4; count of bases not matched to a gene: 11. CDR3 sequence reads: CASSLPPGLAGGWGTGELFF. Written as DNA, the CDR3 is TGTGCCAGCAGCTTACCACCGGGACTAGCGGGGGGTTGGGGCACCGGGGAGCTGTTTTTT.

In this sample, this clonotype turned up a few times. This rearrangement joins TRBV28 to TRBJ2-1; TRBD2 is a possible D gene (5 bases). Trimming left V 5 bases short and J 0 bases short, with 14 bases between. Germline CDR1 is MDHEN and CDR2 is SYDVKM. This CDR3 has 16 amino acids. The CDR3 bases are TGTGCCAGCAGTCTTCCGGGGTCGAGCTCCTACAATGAGCAGTTCTTC. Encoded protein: CASSLPGSSSYNEQFF.

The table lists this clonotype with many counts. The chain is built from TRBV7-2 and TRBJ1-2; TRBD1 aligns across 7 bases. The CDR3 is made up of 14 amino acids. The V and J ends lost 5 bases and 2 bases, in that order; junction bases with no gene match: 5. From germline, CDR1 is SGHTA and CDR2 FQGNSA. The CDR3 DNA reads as TGTGCCAGCAGCCCGACAGGGCCCAACTATGGCTACACCTTC. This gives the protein CASSPTGPNYGYTF.

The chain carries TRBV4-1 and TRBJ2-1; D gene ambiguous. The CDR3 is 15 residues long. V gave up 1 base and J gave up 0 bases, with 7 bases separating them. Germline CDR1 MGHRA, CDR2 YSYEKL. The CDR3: CASSQGESSYNEQFF. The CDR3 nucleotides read TGCGCCAGCAGCCAAGGAGAAAGCTCCTACAATGAGCAGTTCTTC.

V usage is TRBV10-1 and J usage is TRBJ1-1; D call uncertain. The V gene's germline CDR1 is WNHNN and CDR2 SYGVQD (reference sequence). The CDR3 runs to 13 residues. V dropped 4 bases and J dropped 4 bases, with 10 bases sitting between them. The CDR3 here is CASSVAVGTEAFF. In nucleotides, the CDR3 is TGCGCCAGCAGTGTGGCGGTGGGCACTGAAGCTTTCTTT.

The CDR3 nucleotides are TGCGCCAGCAGGTTAAGCGGGTATGAGCAGTTCTTC. This gives the protein CASRLSGYEQFF. The rearrangement uses TRBV5-1 and TRBJ2-1, with D possibly TRBD2 on 6 matching bases. The CDR3 runs 12 residues. Germline V gene data show CDR1 as SGHRS and CDR2 as YFSETQ. Trimming took 5 bases from V and 8 from J, leaving 11 bases between them.

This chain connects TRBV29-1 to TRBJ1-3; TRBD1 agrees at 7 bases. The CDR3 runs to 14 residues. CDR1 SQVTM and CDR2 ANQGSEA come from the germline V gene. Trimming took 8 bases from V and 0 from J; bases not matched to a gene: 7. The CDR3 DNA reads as TGCAGCTACCGGGACAGTCTCTCTGGAAACACCATATATTTT. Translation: CSYRDSLSGNTIYF.

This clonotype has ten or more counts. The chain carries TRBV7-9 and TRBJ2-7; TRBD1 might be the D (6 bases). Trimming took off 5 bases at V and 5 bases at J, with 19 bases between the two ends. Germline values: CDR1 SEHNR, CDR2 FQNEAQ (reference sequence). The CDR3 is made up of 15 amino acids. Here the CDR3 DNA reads TGTGCCAGCAGCCCTGCACAGGGCACTGGCGACGAGCAGTACTTC. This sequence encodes CASSPAQGTGDEQYF.

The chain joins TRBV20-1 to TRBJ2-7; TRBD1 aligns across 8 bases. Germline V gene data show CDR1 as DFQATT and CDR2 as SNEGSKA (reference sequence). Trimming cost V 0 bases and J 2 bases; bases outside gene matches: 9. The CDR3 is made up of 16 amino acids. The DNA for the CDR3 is TGCAGTGCTAGAGATACCCGGACAGGGATCCCCTACGAGCAGTACTTC. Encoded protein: CSARDTRTGIPYEQYF.

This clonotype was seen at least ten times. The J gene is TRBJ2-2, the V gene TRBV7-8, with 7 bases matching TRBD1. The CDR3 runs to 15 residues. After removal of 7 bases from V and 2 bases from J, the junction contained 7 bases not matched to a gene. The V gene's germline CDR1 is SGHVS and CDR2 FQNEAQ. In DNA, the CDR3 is TGTGCCAGCATAACCCGGGACAGAAACACCGGGGAGCTGTTTTTT. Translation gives CASITRDRNTGELFF.

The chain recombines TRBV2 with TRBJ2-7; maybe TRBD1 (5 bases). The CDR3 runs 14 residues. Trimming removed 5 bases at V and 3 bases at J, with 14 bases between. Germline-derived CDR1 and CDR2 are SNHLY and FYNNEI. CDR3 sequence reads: CASSSKAGYYEQYF. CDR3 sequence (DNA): TGTGCCAGCAGTTCTAAGGCAGGGTACTACGAGCAGTACTTC.

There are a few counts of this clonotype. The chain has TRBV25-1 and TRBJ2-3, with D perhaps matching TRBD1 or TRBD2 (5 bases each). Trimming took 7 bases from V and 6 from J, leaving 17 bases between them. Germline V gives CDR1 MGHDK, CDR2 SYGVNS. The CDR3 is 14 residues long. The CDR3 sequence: CASKRYGGADTQYF. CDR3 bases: TGTGCCAGCAAGCGGTACGGTGGGGCCGATACGCAGTATTTT.

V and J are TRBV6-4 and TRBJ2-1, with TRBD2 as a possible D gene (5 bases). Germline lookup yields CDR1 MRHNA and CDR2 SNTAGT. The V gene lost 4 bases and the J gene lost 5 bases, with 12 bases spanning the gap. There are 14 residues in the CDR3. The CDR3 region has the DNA TGTGCCAGCAGTGGAGGGAACAAAGACAATGAGCAGTTCTTC. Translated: CASSGGNKDNEQFF.

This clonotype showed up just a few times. DNA for the CDR3: TGTGCCAGCAGTCCTAACTACAATGAGCAGTTCTTC. As protein: CASSPNYNEQFF. This chain links TRBV28 with TRBJ2-1, with D unresolved. This CDR3 has 12 amino acids. The germline V and J ends were trimmed by 5 bases and 3 bases, with 5 bases remaining between them. Germline lookup yields CDR1 MDHEN and CDR2 SYDVKM.

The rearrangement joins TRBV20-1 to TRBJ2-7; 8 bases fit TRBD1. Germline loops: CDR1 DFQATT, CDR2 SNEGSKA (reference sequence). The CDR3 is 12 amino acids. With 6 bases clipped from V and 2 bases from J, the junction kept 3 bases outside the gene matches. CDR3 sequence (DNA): TGCAGTGCAAGGGGACAGGCCTACGAGCAGTACTTC. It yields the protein CSARGQAYEQYF.

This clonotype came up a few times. Written as DNA, the CDR3 is TGTGCCAGCAGTTTAGGGGGTAACCTCTTAGCCAAAAACATTCAGTACTTC. Amino acid sequence: CASSLGGNLLAKNIQYF. The J gene is TRBJ2-4, the V gene TRBV28; D is tentatively TRBD1 or TRBD2 (5 bases each). Trimming cost V 2 bases and J 0 bases, with 14 bases left between them. CDR1 and CDR2 from the germline V gene are MDHEN and SYDVKM. This CDR3 spans 17 amino acids.

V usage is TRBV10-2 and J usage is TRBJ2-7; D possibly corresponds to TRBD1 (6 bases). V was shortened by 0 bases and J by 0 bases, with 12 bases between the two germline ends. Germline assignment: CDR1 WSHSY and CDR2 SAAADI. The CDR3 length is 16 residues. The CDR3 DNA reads TGCGCCAGCAGTGAGTCTGGGGGCGACAGCTCCTACGAGCAGTACTTC. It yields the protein CASSESGGDSSYEQYF.

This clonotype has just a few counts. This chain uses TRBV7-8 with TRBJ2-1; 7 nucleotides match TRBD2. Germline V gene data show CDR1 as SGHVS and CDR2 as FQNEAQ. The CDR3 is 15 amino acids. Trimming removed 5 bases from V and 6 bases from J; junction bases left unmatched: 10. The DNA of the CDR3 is TGTGCCAGCAGCCTCTGGGGGGGTAGCGCCAATGAGCAGTTCTTC. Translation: CASSLWGGSANEQFF.

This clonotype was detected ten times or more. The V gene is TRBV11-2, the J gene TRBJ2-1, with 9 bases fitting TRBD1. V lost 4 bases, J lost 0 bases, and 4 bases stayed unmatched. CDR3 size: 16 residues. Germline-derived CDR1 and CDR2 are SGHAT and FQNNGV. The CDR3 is CASSSPGQGSYNEQFF. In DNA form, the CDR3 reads TGTGCCAGCAGCTCGCCGGGACAGGGCTCCTACAATGAGCAGTTCTTC.

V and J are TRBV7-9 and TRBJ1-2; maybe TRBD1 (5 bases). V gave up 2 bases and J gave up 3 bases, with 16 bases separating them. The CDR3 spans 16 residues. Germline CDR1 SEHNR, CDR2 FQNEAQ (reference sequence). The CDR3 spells CASSLPKQDGDYGYTF. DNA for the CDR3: TGTGCCAGCAGCTTACCGAAACAGGACGGGGACTATGGCTACACCTTC.

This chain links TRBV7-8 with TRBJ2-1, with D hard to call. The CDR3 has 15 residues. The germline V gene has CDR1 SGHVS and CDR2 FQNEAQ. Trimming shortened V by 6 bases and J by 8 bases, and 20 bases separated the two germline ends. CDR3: CASSAYNFRFDEQFF. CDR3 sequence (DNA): TGTGCCAGCAGTGCTTATAATTTCAGGTTCGATGAGCAGTTCTTC.

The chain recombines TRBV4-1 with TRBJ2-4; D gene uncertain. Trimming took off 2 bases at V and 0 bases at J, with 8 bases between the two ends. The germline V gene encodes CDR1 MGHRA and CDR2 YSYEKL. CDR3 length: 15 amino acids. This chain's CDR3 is CASSQSRVAKNIQYF. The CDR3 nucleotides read TGCGCCAGCAGCCAAAGCAGAGTAGCCAAAAACATTCAGTACTTC.

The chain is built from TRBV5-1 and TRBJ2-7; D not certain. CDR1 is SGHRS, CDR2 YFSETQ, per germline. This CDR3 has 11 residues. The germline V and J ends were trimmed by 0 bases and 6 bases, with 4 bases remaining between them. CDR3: CASSLETEQYF. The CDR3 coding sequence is TGCGCCAGCAGCTTGGAAACCGAGCAGTACTTC.

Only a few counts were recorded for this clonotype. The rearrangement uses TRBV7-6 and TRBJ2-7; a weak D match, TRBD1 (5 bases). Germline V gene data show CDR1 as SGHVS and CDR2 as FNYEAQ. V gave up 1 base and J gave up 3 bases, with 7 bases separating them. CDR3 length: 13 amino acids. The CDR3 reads CASSLGGNYEQYF. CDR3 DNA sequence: TGTGCCAGCAGCTTAGGGGGCAACTACGAGCAGTACTTC.

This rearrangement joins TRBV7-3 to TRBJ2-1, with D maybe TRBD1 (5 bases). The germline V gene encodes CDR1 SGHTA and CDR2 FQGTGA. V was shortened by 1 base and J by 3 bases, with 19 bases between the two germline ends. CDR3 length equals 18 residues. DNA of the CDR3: TGTGCCAGCAGCTTAAACCCGACTGGACACGGATACTACAATGAGCAGTTCTTC. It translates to CASSLNPTGHGYYNEQFF.

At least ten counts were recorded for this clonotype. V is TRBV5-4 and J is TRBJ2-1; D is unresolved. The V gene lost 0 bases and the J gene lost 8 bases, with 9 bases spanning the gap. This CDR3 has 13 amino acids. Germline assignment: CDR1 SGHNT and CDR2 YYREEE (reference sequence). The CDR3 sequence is CASSLEAWDEQFF. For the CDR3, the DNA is TGTGCCAGCAGCTTGGAGGCCTGGGATGAGCAGTTCTTC.